This T cell receptor beta chain was observed in a study of cytomegalovirus exposure and HLA in healthy donors. As for this clone: Its cognate antigen is unknown.

PCR involved 60 Vbeta and 13 Jbeta primers. Clones were read by immunoSEQ multiplex PCR, and TCRdb kept only the in-frame ones, dropping some. The table records 95,000 to 150,000 clones, approximately 77% of them present only once. General study points: Common viral pathogens were later found to be apparently linked to several of the most significant clusters. Upon later analysis, TCR association rates were observed to vary by HLA locus, being highest for DRB1 and lowest for HLA-C. The records held CMV serostatus as the only immune exposure information.

The germline V gene encodes CDR1 MNHEY and CDR2 SMNVEV (reference sequence). The CDR3 sequence is 17 residues long. Unmatched junction bases numbered 7, after V lost 2 bases and J lost 0 bases. The chain recombines TRBV27 with TRBJ1-1; 9 nucleotides align to TRBD1. The sequenced sample consisted of PBMCs. The source is a man aged 18 to 29 in good health and CMV-seronegative. CDR3 in amino acids: CASSLDWDRAMNTEAFF. CDR3 coding DNA: TGTGCCAGCAGTTTAGACTGGGACAGGGCCATGAACACTGAAGCTTTCTTT.